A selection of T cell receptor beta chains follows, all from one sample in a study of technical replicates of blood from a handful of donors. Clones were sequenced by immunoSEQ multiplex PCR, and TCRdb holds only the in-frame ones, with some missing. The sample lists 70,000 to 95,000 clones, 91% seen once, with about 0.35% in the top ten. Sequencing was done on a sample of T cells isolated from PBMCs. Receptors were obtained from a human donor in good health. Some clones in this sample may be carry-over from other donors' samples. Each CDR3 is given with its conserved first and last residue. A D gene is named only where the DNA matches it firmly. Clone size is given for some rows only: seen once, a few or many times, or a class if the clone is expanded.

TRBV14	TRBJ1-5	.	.	TGTGCCAGCTTTCCAGGGTTCCTGATGCCCCAGCATTTT	CASFPGFLMPQHF
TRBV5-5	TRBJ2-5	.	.	TGTGCCAGCAGCTCCTGGGCCACAGGGTCGGAGACCCAGTACTTC	CASSSWATGSETQYF
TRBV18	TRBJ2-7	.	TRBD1	TGTGCCAGCTCAAATCCCCGGGACAGGGGGTACGAGCAGTACTTC	CASSNPRDRGYEQYF
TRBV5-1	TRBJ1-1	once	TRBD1	TGCGCCAGCAGCCCTACAGGGGCTAACACTGAAGCTTTCTTT	CASSPTGANTEAFF
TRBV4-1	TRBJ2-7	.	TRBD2	TGCGCCAGCAGCCGAGACCCGAGCGGGAGAAGGTACGAGCAGTACTTC	CASSRDPSGRRYEQYF
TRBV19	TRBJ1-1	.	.	TGTGCCAGTAGTATGAGGGAGACTGAAGCTTTCTTT	CASSMRETEAFF
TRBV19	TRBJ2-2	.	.	TGTGCCAGTAGTATAGGAGACAGAGTTGTCGGGGAGCTGTTTTTT	CASSIGDRVVGELFF
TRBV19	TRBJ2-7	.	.	TGTGCCAGTAGTAAAGGCGGTGACTACGAGCAGTACTTC	CASSKGGDYEQYF
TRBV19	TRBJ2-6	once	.	TGTGCCAGTAGTAGAGACAGTGGGGCCAACGTCCTGACTTTC	CASSRDSGANVLTF
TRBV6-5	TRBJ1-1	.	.	TGTGCCAGCAGTTACGAAAACACGAACACTGAAGCTTTCTTT	CASSYENTNTEAFF
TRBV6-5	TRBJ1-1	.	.	TGTGCCAGCAGTGGACTCACGGCGAACACTGAAGCTTTCTTT	CASSGLTANTEAFF
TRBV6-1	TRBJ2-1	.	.	TGTGCCAGCAGCGTAACCGGGACCTACAATGAGCAGTTCTTC	CASSVTGTYNEQFF
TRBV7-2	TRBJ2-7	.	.	TGTGCCAGCAGCTCCCTGGAGGGACGATACGAGCAGTACTTC	CASSSLEGRYEQYF
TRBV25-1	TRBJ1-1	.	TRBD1	TGTGCCAGCAGTGATTTTTTAGGACAGGCGAACACTGAAGCTTTCTTT	CASSDFLGQANTEAFF
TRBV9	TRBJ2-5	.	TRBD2	TGTGCCAGCAGCGTGGGGACTAGCGTGCAAGAGACCCAGTACTTC	CASSVGTSVQETQYF
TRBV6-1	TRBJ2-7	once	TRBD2	TGTGCCAGCAGTGAGTGGCGGGAGATTAGCGAGCAGTACTTC	CASSEWREISEQYF
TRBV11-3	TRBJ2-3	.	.	TGTGCCAGCAGCTTACCGGGGTCCACAGATACGCAGTATTTT	CASSLPGSTDTQYF
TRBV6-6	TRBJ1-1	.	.	TGTGCCAGCAGTTACAAGCCGAACACTGAAGCTTTCTTT	CASSYKPNTEAFF
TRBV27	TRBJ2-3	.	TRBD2	TGTGCCAGCAGCCTAGCGGGAGGTCCTTCCTACACAGATACGCAGTATTTT	CASSLAGGPSYTDTQYF
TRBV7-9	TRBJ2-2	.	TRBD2	TGTGCCAGCAGCTTAGCAGTTGGACTAGCGGACACCGGGGAGCTGTTTTTT	CASSLAVGLADTGELFF
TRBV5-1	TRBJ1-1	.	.	TGCGCCAGCAGCGGAACACAGGGTAACACTGAAGCTTTCTTT	CASSGTQGNTEAFF
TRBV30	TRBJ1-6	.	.	TGTGCCTGGAGAAAAACGGGGAATTCACCCCTCCACTTT	CAWRKTGNSPLHF
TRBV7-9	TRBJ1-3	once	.	TGTGCCAGCAGCTTCCCCCGGTCCGGTGGAAACACCATATATTTT	CASSFPRSGGNTIYF
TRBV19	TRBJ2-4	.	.	TGTGCCAGTTCGGGGTTTCTGGGCAAAAACATTCAGTACTTC	CASSGFLGKNIQYF
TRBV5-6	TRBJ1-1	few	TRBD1	TGTGCCAGCAGCTTGGGGGACAGCTATGAAGCTTTCTTT	CASSLGDSYEAFF
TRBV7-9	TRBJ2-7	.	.	TGTGCCAGCAGCGAAACAGCCTCCTACGAGCAGTACTTC	CASSETASYEQYF
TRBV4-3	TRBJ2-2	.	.	TGCGCCAGCAGCCAAGACCCTCAGACAGGTGACACCGGGGAGCTGTTTTTT	CASSQDPQTGDTGELFF
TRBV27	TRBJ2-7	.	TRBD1	TGTGCCAGCAGTCCAACGACAGGGCTTACCTACGAGCAGTACTTC	CASSPTTGLTYEQYF
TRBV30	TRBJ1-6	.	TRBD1	TGTGCCTGCCAAGGGACAGGGAATTCACCCCTCCACTTT	CACQGTGNSPLHF
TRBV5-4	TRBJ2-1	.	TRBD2	TGTGCCAGCAGCGGCGGACTAGCGATTACCTACAATGAGCAGTTCTTC	CASSGGLAITYNEQFF
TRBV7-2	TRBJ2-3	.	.	TGTGCCAGCAGCTTACCGGCGGGTTCAACAGATACGCAGTATTTT	CASSLPAGSTDTQYF
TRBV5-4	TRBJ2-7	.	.	TGTGCCAGCAGCCAGGGTGTGAACGAGCAGTACTTC	CASSQGVNEQYF
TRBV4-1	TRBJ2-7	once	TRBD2	TGCGCCAGCAGCCAAGGTCGTCTCTCGGGAGGGCCCTACGAGCAGTACTTC	CASSQGRLSGGPYEQYF
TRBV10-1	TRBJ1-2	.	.	TGCGCCAGCAGTGACCCGGGTGACTATGGCTACACCTTC	CASSDPGDYGYTF
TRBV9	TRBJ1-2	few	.	TGTGCCAGCAGCAAGTCAGGGAGGAGTGGCTACACCTTC	CASSKSGRSGYTF
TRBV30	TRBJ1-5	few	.	TGTGCCTGGAGTGTAAAGAGGGATAGCAATCAGCCCCAGCATTTT	CAWSVKRDSNQPQHF
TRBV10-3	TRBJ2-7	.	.	TGTGCCATCAGGTTTAGGCGAGAACAGGGTGTCGAGCAGTACTTC	CAIRFRREQGVEQYF
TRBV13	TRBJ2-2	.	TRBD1	TGTGCCAGCAGCGACCGGGACAGGGTGAACACCGGGGAGCTGTTTTTT	CASSDRDRVNTGELFF
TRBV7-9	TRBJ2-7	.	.	TGTGCCAGCAGCTTATCTTACAGGGACCTCCGAATCGCTTACGAGCAGTACTTC	CASSLSYRDLRIAYEQYF
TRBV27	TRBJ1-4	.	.	TGTGCCAGCAGGGGAGGGTCTCGTGAAAAACTGTTTTTT	CASRGGSREKLFF
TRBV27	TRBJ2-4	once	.	TGTGCCAGCAGTTCAAGGGGGATAGCCAAAAACATTCAGTACTTC	CASSSRGIAKNIQYF
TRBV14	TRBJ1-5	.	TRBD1	TGTGCCAGCAGCCAACCCGGGACAGACCTTAGCGGATTCTTT	CASSQPGTDLSGFF
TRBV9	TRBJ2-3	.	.	TGTGCCAGCAGCCCCGTAGCGCTTTTCACAGATACGCAGTATTTT	CASSPVALFTDTQYF
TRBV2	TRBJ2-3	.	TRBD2	TGTGCCAGCAGTGAAGACAGCGGGAGGGCCACAGATACGCAGTATTTT	CASSEDSGRATDTQYF
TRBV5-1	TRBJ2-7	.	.	TGCGCCAGCAGCTTGCGACATGCCACTTACGAGCAGTACTTC	CASSLRHATYEQYF
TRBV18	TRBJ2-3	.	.	TGTGCCAGCTCACCACTTGGGCAGCCTAGCACAGATACGCAGTATTTT	CASSPLGQPSTDTQYF
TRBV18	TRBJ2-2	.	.	TGTGCCAGCTCACCCAGGACACCTTCCGGATGGACCGGGGAGCTGTTTTTT	CASSPRTPSGWTGELFF
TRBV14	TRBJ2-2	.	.	TGTGCCAGCAGCCAAGAGTTGCTCACTCTAAGCGGGGAGCTGTTTTTT	CASSQELLTLSGELFF
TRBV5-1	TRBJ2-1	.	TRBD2	TGCGCCAGCAGCTTGGACGGGACTAGCGGAAATGAGCAGTTCTTC	CASSLDGTSGNEQFF
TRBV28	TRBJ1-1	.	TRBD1	TGTGCCAGCACCGACAGGGGGCGAATCCGCGCGGATGAAGCTTTCTTT	CASTDRGRIRADEAFF
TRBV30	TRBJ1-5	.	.	TGTGCCTGGAGTGCCGACTTTACAGGGAGAATCAATCAGCCCCAGCATTTT	CAWSADFTGRINQPQHF
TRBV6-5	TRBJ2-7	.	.	TGTGCCAGCAGTTACCTGGACAGCCTTGGCATGCAGTACTTC	CASSYLDSLGMQYF
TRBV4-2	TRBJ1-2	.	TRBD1	TGTGCCAGCAGCCAAACACAGGGGGCTAACTATGGCTACACCTTC	CASSQTQGANYGYTF
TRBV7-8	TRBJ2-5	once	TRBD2	TGTGCCAGCAGCCGTATTCTCCATCTAGCGGGAGAGACCCAGTACTTC	CASSRILHLAGETQYF
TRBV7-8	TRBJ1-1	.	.	TGTGCCAGCAGAGTTTCGGGTGGCAGCGAAGCTTTCTTT	CASRVSGGSEAFF